This is a list of T cell receptor beta chains from one sample in a study of shared clonotypes between healthy human individuals. Sequencing was performed with immunoSEQ multiplex PCR; in TCRdb, only in-frame clones are kept and a portion is missing. Of around 430,000 clones listed, roughly 77% are singletons. What was sequenced was PBMCs. The receptors shown here come from a middle-aged woman in good health. Some clones in this sample may be carry-over from other donors' samples. Both conserved end residues are part of each CDR3. The order of the fields is CDR3 protein, CDR3 DNA, D gene, V gene, J gene, clone size, CDR3 length. The D gene is left open where the match is weak. A clone size is listed for some rows: how often the clone was seen (once, few, many), or a class if it is expanded.

cdr3_aa: CASSSDRLAGNADTQYF
cdr3_nt: TGTGCCAGCAGCTCAGATCGACTAGCGGGAAATGCAGATACGCAGTATTTT
d_call: TRBD2
v_call: TRBV9
j_call: TRBJ2-3
clone_size: once
cdr3_length: 17

cdr3_aa: CASSPPGEKLFF
cdr3_nt: TGTGCCAGCAGTCCGCCAGGTGAAAAACTGTTTTTT
d_call: -
v_call: TRBV27
j_call: TRBJ1-4
clone_size: -
cdr3_length: 12

cdr3_aa: CASSPSLLRVPYEQYF
cdr3_nt: TGCGCCAGCAGCCCATCCCTTCTCCGGGTCCCCTACGAGCAGTACTTC
d_call: -
v_call: TRBV23-1
j_call: TRBJ2-7
clone_size: -
cdr3_length: 16

cdr3_aa: CAIRPWSRTGELFF
cdr3_nt: TGTGCCATCAGACCGTGGAGTCGCACCGGGGAGCTGTTTTTT
d_call: -
v_call: TRBV10-3
j_call: TRBJ2-2
clone_size: -
cdr3_length: 14

cdr3_aa: CASSPDIRQPQHF
cdr3_nt: TGTGCCAGCAGTCCTGACATCCGTCAGCCCCAGCATTTT
d_call: -
v_call: TRBV7-2
j_call: TRBJ1-5
clone_size: few
cdr3_length: 13

cdr3_aa: CASSRLGVLASEQYF
cdr3_nt: TGTGCCAGCAGCCGTTTGGGGGTACTAGCTTCCGAGCAGTACTTC
d_call: -
v_call: TRBV7-2
j_call: TRBJ2-7
clone_size: -
cdr3_length: 15

cdr3_aa: CAGQTPNSGNTIYF
cdr3_nt: TGTGCCGGACAAACTCCGAACTCTGGAAACACCATATATTTT
d_call: -
v_call: TRBV30
j_call: TRBJ1-3
clone_size: -
cdr3_length: 14

cdr3_aa: CASSYGSETQYF
cdr3_nt: TGTGCCAGCAGTTACGGTTCGGAGACCCAGTACTTC
d_call: -
v_call: TRBV6-6
j_call: TRBJ2-5
clone_size: few
cdr3_length: 12

cdr3_aa: CASTGGNQPQHF
cdr3_nt: TGTGCCAGCACAGGGGGCAATCAGCCCCAGCATTTT
d_call: -
v_call: TRBV6-6
j_call: TRBJ1-5
clone_size: -
cdr3_length: 12

cdr3_aa: CSGRGAGELFF
cdr3_nt: TGCAGCGGCCGGGGGGCCGGGGAGCTGTTTTTT
d_call: TRBD2
v_call: TRBV29-1
j_call: TRBJ2-2
clone_size: -
cdr3_length: 11

cdr3_aa: CASSDSGHTGELFF
cdr3_nt: TGTGCCAGCAGTGACTCAGGTCACACCGGGGAGCTGTTTTTT
d_call: -
v_call: TRBV6-4
j_call: TRBJ2-2
clone_size: medium-sized
cdr3_length: 14

cdr3_aa: CAWSPLPNTEAFF
cdr3_nt: TGTGCCTGGAGTCCGCTCCCAAACACTGAAGCTTTCTTT
d_call: -
v_call: TRBV30
j_call: TRBJ1-1
clone_size: -
cdr3_length: 13

cdr3_aa: CASSQDRAGYGYTF
cdr3_nt: TGTGCCAGCAGCCAGGACAGGGCGGGGTATGGCTACACCTTC
d_call: TRBD1
v_call: TRBV2
j_call: TRBJ1-2
clone_size: -
cdr3_length: 14

cdr3_aa: CASSAGLAEQETQYF
cdr3_nt: TGTGCCAGCAGCGCCGGACTAGCGGAACAAGAGACCCAGTACTTC
d_call: TRBD2
v_call: TRBV7-8
j_call: TRBJ2-5
clone_size: -
cdr3_length: 15

cdr3_aa: CASSPELAGSYNEQFF
cdr3_nt: TGTGCCAGCAGCCCGGAACTAGCGGGATCCTACAATGAGCAGTTCTTC
d_call: TRBD2
v_call: TRBV4-2
j_call: TRBJ2-1
clone_size: -
cdr3_length: 16

cdr3_aa: CASSPGTWVYEQYF
cdr3_nt: TGCGCCAGCAGCCCCGGGACTTGGGTCTACGAGCAGTACTTC
d_call: -
v_call: TRBV5-1
j_call: TRBJ2-7
clone_size: -
cdr3_length: 14

cdr3_aa: CASSREGRNEKLFF
cdr3_nt: TGTGCCAGCAGTCGGGAAGGGAGGAATGAAAAACTGTTTTTT
d_call: -
v_call: TRBV6-7
j_call: TRBJ1-4
clone_size: once
cdr3_length: 14

cdr3_aa: CASSTSGANVLTF
cdr3_nt: TGCGCCAGCAGCACCTCTGGGGCCAACGTCCTGACTTTC
d_call: -
v_call: TRBV5-1
j_call: TRBJ2-6
clone_size: many
cdr3_length: 13

cdr3_aa: CASSQTGGTDTQYF
cdr3_nt: TGTGCCAGCAGCCAGACAGGGGGCACAGATACGCAGTATTTT
d_call: TRBD1
v_call: TRBV5-4
j_call: TRBJ2-3
clone_size: -
cdr3_length: 14

cdr3_aa: CASRTTGAFSGNTIYF
cdr3_nt: TGTGCCAGCAGAACCACAGGGGCCTTCTCTGGAAACACCATATATTTT
d_call: TRBD1
v_call: TRBV28
j_call: TRBJ1-3
clone_size: -
cdr3_length: 16

cdr3_aa: CASSPRTQPHEQFF
cdr3_nt: TGTGCCAGCAGCCCGCGGACTCAGCCACATGAGCAGTTCTTC
d_call: -
v_call: TRBV7-2
j_call: TRBJ2-1
clone_size: -
cdr3_length: 14

cdr3_aa: CAWRETGGNSPLHF
cdr3_nt: TGTGCCTGGAGGGAGACAGGGGGAAATTCACCCCTCCACTTT
d_call: TRBD1
v_call: TRBV30
j_call: TRBJ1-6
clone_size: -
cdr3_length: 14

cdr3_aa: CASSPSGQGATYEQYF
cdr3_nt: TGTGCCAGCAGTCCATCCGGACAGGGGGCAACCTACGAGCAGTACTTC
d_call: TRBD1
v_call: TRBV28
j_call: TRBJ2-7
clone_size: -
cdr3_length: 16

cdr3_aa: CASSLVSTGGDEQYF
cdr3_nt: TGTGCCAGCAGCTTAGTGTCTACGGGCGGCGACGAGCAGTACTTC
d_call: -
v_call: TRBV7-9
j_call: TRBJ2-7
clone_size: -
cdr3_length: 15

cdr3_aa: CASSLSTGPQETQYF
cdr3_nt: TGTGCCAGCAGTTTATCGACAGGGCCCCAAGAGACCCAGTACTTC
d_call: TRBD1
v_call: TRBV27
j_call: TRBJ2-5
clone_size: once
cdr3_length: 15

cdr3_aa: CASKVGETNEKLFF
cdr3_nt: TGTGCCAGCAAAGTCGGTGAAACTAATGAAAAACTGTTTTTT
d_call: -
v_call: TRBV7-6
j_call: TRBJ1-4
clone_size: -
cdr3_length: 14

cdr3_aa: CASSASRGNYGYTF
cdr3_nt: TGTGCCAGTAGTGCGTCCAGGGGGAACTATGGCTACACCTTC
d_call: TRBD1
v_call: TRBV19
j_call: TRBJ1-2
clone_size: -
cdr3_length: 14

cdr3_aa: CASSSPGRTPGVVGYTF
cdr3_nt: TGTGCCAGCAGCAGTCCGGGACGGACGCCCGGGGTCGTTGGCTACACCTTC
d_call: -
v_call: TRBV11-2
j_call: TRBJ1-2
clone_size: -
cdr3_length: 17

cdr3_aa: CASSYSGTIYF
cdr3_nt: TGTGCCAGCAGTTATAGCGGGACTATCTACTTC
d_call: TRBD2
v_call: TRBV28
j_call: TRBJ2-5
clone_size: -
cdr3_length: 11

cdr3_aa: CASSIQGWNTEAFF
cdr3_nt: TGTGCCAGTAGTATACAGGGGTGGAACACTGAAGCTTTCTTT
d_call: -
v_call: TRBV19
j_call: TRBJ1-1
clone_size: -
cdr3_length: 14

cdr3_aa: CATSGVSNTGELFF
cdr3_nt: TGTGCCACCTCCGGAGTTTCGAACACCGGGGAGCTGTTTTTT
d_call: -
v_call: TRBV2
j_call: TRBJ2-2
clone_size: once
cdr3_length: 14

cdr3_aa: CASRGMDRVGQPQHF
cdr3_nt: TGTGCCAGTAGAGGGATGGACAGGGTTGGTCAGCCCCAGCATTTT
d_call: TRBD1
v_call: TRBV19
j_call: TRBJ1-5
clone_size: few
cdr3_length: 15

cdr3_aa: CASSLQGKVTEAFF
cdr3_nt: TGTGCCAGCAGTTTACAGGGGAAAGTAACTGAAGCTTTCTTT
d_call: TRBD1
v_call: TRBV6-6
j_call: TRBJ1-1
clone_size: -
cdr3_length: 14

cdr3_aa: CASSEEGNQPQHF
cdr3_nt: TGCGCCAGCAGTGAGGAGGGCAATCAGCCCCAGCATTTT
d_call: -
v_call: TRBV5-1
j_call: TRBJ1-5
clone_size: -
cdr3_length: 13

cdr3_aa: CASSLWTNTGELFF
cdr3_nt: TGTGCCAGCAGTTTATGGACGAACACCGGGGAGCTGTTTTTT
d_call: -
v_call: TRBV27
j_call: TRBJ2-2
clone_size: -
cdr3_length: 14

cdr3_aa: CASGQVRYEQYF
cdr3_nt: TGTGCCTCAGGACAGGTTCGCTACGAGCAGTACTTC
d_call: TRBD1
v_call: TRBV30
j_call: TRBJ2-7
clone_size: -
cdr3_length: 12

cdr3_aa: CASSPLDRNSNQPQHF
cdr3_nt: TGTGCCAGCAGTCCTCTGGACAGAAATAGCAATCAGCCCCAGCATTTT
d_call: -
v_call: TRBV28
j_call: TRBJ1-5
clone_size: -
cdr3_length: 16

cdr3_aa: CASRDTANYGYTF
cdr3_nt: TGTGCCAGCAGGGACACAGCTAACTATGGCTACACCTTC
d_call: -
v_call: TRBV6-6
j_call: TRBJ1-2
clone_size: -
cdr3_length: 13

cdr3_aa: CASSYLAELNEQFF
cdr3_nt: TGTGCCAGCAGCTACCTAGCGGAGCTTAATGAGCAGTTCTTC
d_call: TRBD2
v_call: TRBV27
j_call: TRBJ2-1
clone_size: -
cdr3_length: 14

cdr3_aa: CASRIGGRETGELFF
cdr3_nt: TGTGCCAGCAGGATCGGGGGGCGGGAGACCGGGGAGCTGTTTTTT
d_call: -
v_call: TRBV28
j_call: TRBJ2-2
clone_size: -
cdr3_length: 15

cdr3_aa: CASSALGAYEQYF
cdr3_nt: TGTGCCAGCAGCGCACTTGGGGCCTACGAGCAGTACTTC
d_call: -
v_call: TRBV9
j_call: TRBJ2-7
clone_size: -
cdr3_length: 13

cdr3_aa: CASLQQNTEAFF
cdr3_nt: TGTGCCAGCCTGCAGCAGAACACTGAAGCTTTCTTT
d_call: -
v_call: TRBV28
j_call: TRBJ1-1
clone_size: -
cdr3_length: 12

cdr3_aa: CASSLVPPGELFF
cdr3_nt: TGTGCCAGCAGCTTAGTTCCGCCCGGGGAGCTGTTTTTT
d_call: -
v_call: TRBV7-2
j_call: TRBJ2-2
clone_size: -
cdr3_length: 13

cdr3_aa: CASSLMAVSSYEQYF
cdr3_nt: TGTGCCAGCAGCTTAATGGCCGTTAGCTCCTACGAGCAGTACTTC
d_call: -
v_call: TRBV7-6
j_call: TRBJ2-7
clone_size: -
cdr3_length: 15

cdr3_aa: CASSLGTGQIDEKLFF
cdr3_nt: TGTGCCAGCAGCTTGGGGACGGGACAGATTGATGAAAAACTGTTTTTT
d_call: TRBD1
v_call: TRBV27
j_call: TRBJ1-4
clone_size: -
cdr3_length: 16

cdr3_aa: CASSTRQGALETQYF
cdr3_nt: TGTGCCAGCAGCACGAGACAGGGGGCTCTGGAGACCCAGTACTTC
d_call: TRBD1
v_call: TRBV9
j_call: TRBJ2-5
clone_size: -
cdr3_length: 15

cdr3_aa: CSAGTSGNNYNEQFF
cdr3_nt: TGCAGCGCAGGGACTAGCGGAAACAACTACAATGAGCAGTTCTTC
d_call: TRBD2
v_call: TRBV29-1
j_call: TRBJ2-1
clone_size: -
cdr3_length: 15

cdr3_aa: CASSHPKREGPADTQYF
cdr3_nt: TGCGCCAGCAGCCATCCCAAGCGGGAGGGCCCGGCAGATACGCAGTATTTT
d_call: TRBD2
v_call: TRBV4-1
j_call: TRBJ2-3
clone_size: -
cdr3_length: 17

cdr3_aa: CASSISGLAGYNEQFF
cdr3_nt: TGTGCCAGTAGTATATCAGGACTAGCGGGATACAATGAGCAGTTCTTC
d_call: TRBD2
v_call: TRBV19
j_call: TRBJ2-1
clone_size: -
cdr3_length: 16

cdr3_aa: CASTGEPGTAIYGYTF
cdr3_nt: TGTGCCAGCACCGGGGAACCCGGGACTGCAATCTATGGCTACACCTTC
d_call: -
v_call: TRBV2
j_call: TRBJ1-2
clone_size: -
cdr3_length: 16

cdr3_aa: CAISPSSGRPDTQYF
cdr3_nt: TGTGCCATCAGTCCCTCTAGCGGGAGGCCAGATACGCAGTATTTT
d_call: TRBD2
v_call: TRBV10-3
j_call: TRBJ2-3
clone_size: -
cdr3_length: 15

cdr3_aa: CASSARGGRADEQYF
cdr3_nt: TGTGCCAGCAGCGCCAGGGGCGGGAGGGCCGACGAGCAGTACTTC
d_call: TRBD2
v_call: TRBV9
j_call: TRBJ2-7
clone_size: -
cdr3_length: 15

cdr3_aa: CSVTGRNEKLFF
cdr3_nt: TGCAGCGTGACAGGGCGGAATGAAAAACTGTTTTTT
d_call: TRBD1
v_call: TRBV29-1
j_call: TRBJ1-4
clone_size: -
cdr3_length: 12

cdr3_aa: CASTISSYNEQFF
cdr3_nt: TGTGCCAGCACCATTAGTTCCTACAATGAGCAGTTCTTC
d_call: -
v_call: TRBV2
j_call: TRBJ2-1
clone_size: -
cdr3_length: 13

cdr3_aa: CASRDYRGLYYGYTF
cdr3_nt: TGTGCCAGCAGGGATTACAGGGGGCTTTACTATGGCTACACCTTC
d_call: TRBD1
v_call: TRBV11-2
j_call: TRBJ1-2
clone_size: -
cdr3_length: 15

cdr3_aa: CASPPRGPGQVTEYTF
cdr3_nt: TGCGCCAGTCCCCCCAGGGGCCCGGGACAGGTGACCGAGTACACCTTC
d_call: TRBD1
v_call: TRBV23-1
j_call: TRBJ1-2
clone_size: -
cdr3_length: 16